The clone carrying this T cell receptor beta chain was seen ten or more times. Its target is not known. The source of the sample is a study of human T cells and chemical hapten exposure. Study-wide results and limits: Significantly more large CDR3 similarity clusters arose among expanded TCRs than among controls.

TCRdb analysed the RACE reads with MiXCR anew, one entry per CDR3 protein. Of 350,000 to 400,000 distinct CDR3 sequences listed, roughly 5% are singletons. The CDR3 length is 12 residues. Trimming left V 5 bases short and J 6 bases short, with 11 bases between. Germline V gene data show CDR1 as DFQATT and CDR2 as SNEGSKA (reference sequence). Time point meaning: pre-sensitization, week 0. Treatment denoted: therapeutic diphenylcyclopropenone sensitization with weekly scalp DPC. This clonotype was sampled from a woman aged 50 to 60 with alopecia areata. Some clones in this sample may be carry-over from other donors' samples. The chain employs TRBV20-1 and TRBJ2-1; D perhaps matches TRBD1 (6 bases). Sequencing was performed on whole blood, taken in connection with sensitization to the hapten diphenylcyclopropenone (DPC). As DNA, the CDR3 is TGCAGTGCTTGGGGGCTCCGCAATGAGCAGTTCTTC. Translation: CSAWGLRNEQFF.